This record looks at one TCR beta chain sequence and its context. Many counts were recorded for this clonotype. The antigen this receptor binds is unknown. No much larger clone exists at a distance of one base, and base qualities are not known. This sample stems from a study of early T cells in non-severe SARS-CoV-2 infection (dated by TCRdb to about 2021). Some background on the complete study: Because TCR sequencing was done on bulk RNA from unsorted whole blood, the alpha and beta chains could not be paired. What the research found in general, with its limitations: VDJdb matching was skewed toward anti-spike CD8 responses, so virus-specific expansions were likely underestimated and private and CD4 specificities were missed.

Set within a cohort of healthcare workers in London, UK, this nested case-control study involved weekly PCR testing of nasopharyngeal swabs along with blood sampling. Healthcare workers were enrolled in the week of the UK lockdown, from 23 to 31 March 2020, and were followed every week for up to about 16 weeks. The library was prepared using 5' RACE. TCRdb shows the sequencer as NextSeq 500. To correct for sequencing error and PCR bias, the TCR library protocol tagged individual cDNA molecules with unique molecular identifiers. Both TCR alpha and beta chains were sequenced, and tight co-correlation was observed between alpha and beta sequence abundances in each sample. For the original study's pipeline: Decombinator V4 was used to annotate TCR sequences for V gene, J gene and CDR3. TCRs were defined as expanded if a significant change between any two time points was detected under a Poisson model with p below 0.0001. TCR abundances were normalised to the total number of TCRs sequenced per sample and were expressed as counts per million. TRAV1-2 paired with TRAJ12, TRAJ20 or TRAJ33 defined MAIT TCRs, while TRAV10 paired with TRAJ18 defined iNKT TCRs. VDJdb, accessed 1 November 2021, was searched for CMV, EBV and SARS-CoV-2 annotated TCRs, with TCRs annotated for multiple antigens excluded. TCRdb took the public reads, trimmed them with fastp at Q25, ran MiXCR for clone calling and kept in-frame beta chains. Under each unique CDR3 protein, matching rows form one entry showing the most common genes and DNA. In this record, the V and J calls reflect TCRdb's handling and not the investigators' own analysis. The sample contains about 30,000 distinct CDR3 sequences, approximately 5.5% of them found a single time. 3.5% of the sample is in the top ten clones.

CDR1 and CDR2, per the germline V gene, are MDHEN and SYDVKM. Counted from cysteine to phenylalanine, this CDR3 has 10 amino acids. Kept here is only the CDR3 DNA, which spans 30 bases and is read in frame from base 1. V is cut by 10 bases and J by 5 bases, and the space between the germline ends is 9 bases. The sample taken for sequencing was whole blood. In this chain, TRBV28 is recombined with TRBJ2-7; no D segment can be confidently identified. This TCR was recovered from an adult who was a healthcare worker with PCR-confirmed SARS-CoV-2 infection or an uninfected control (not recorded which). The base sequence is TGTGCCACCGCAGGAAACGAGCAGTACTTC. Its protein reads: CATAGNEQYF.